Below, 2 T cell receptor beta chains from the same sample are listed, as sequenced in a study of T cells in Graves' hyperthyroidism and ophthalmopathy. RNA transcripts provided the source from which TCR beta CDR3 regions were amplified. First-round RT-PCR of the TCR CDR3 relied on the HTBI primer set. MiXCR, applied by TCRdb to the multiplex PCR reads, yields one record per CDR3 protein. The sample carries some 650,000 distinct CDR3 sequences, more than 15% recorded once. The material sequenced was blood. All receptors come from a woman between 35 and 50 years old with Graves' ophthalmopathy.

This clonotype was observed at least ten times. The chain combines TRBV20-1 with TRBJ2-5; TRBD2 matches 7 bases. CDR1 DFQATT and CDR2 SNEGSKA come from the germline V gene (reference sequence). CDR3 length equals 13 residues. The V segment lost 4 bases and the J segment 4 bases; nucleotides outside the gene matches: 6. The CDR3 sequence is CSATGGEVETQYF. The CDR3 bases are TGCAGTGCTACTGGGGGGGAGGTAGAGACCCAGTACTTC.

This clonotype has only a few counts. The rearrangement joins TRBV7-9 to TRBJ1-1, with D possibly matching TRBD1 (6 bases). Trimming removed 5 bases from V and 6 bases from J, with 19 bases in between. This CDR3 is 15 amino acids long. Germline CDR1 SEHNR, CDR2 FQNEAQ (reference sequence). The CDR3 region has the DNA TGTGCCAGCAGCCTAGAGAGCCCCCAGGGGTCTGAAGCTTTCTTT. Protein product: CASSLESPQGSEAFF. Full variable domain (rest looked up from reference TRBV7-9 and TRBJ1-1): DTGVSQNPRHKITKRGQNVTFRCDPISEHNRLYWYRQTLGQGPEFLTYFQNEAQLEKSRLLSDRFSAERPKGSFSTLEIQRTEQGDSAMYLCASSLESPQGSEAFFGQGTRLTVV.